The rows below give T cell receptor beta chains drawn from one sample of a study of T cell responses to AZD1222 COVID-19 vaccine. The method was immunoSEQ multiplex PCR; TCRdb's version includes in-frame clones alone and lacks a portion of them. The sample carries more than 250,000 clones, over 90% recorded once. The specimen was peripheral blood, collected on day 0 of AZD1222 vaccination. The receptors were gathered from an adult in good health. Both conserved end residues are part of each CDR3. The D gene is left open where the match is weak. Size is stated for part of the rows, as once, few or many counts, or as a class when the clone is expanded.

J gene: TRBJ2-7; V gene: TRBV18; D gene: TRBD2; clone size: .; CDR3 protein: CASSPGGGMYEQYF; CDR3 DNA: TGTGCCAGCTCACCGGGCGGGGGTATGTACGAGCAGTACTTC
J gene: TRBJ2-7; V gene: TRBV3-1/TRBV3-2; D gene: .; clone size: .; CDR3 protein: CASSQGKRDHEQYF; CDR3 DNA: TGTGCCAGCAGCCAAGGAAAGAGGGACCACGAGCAGTACTTC
J gene: TRBJ1-6; V gene: TRBV5-6; D gene: TRBD1; clone size: once; CDR3 protein: CASSRRDRGDSPLHF; CDR3 DNA: TGTGCCAGCAGCCGTCGGGACAGAGGGGATTCACCCCTCCACTTT
J gene: TRBJ1-1; V gene: TRBV6-5; D gene: .; clone size: .; CDR3 protein: CASSYSDNTEAFF; CDR3 DNA: TGTGCCAGCAGTTACTCGGACAACACTGAAGCTTTCTTT
J gene: TRBJ2-2; V gene: TRBV28; D gene: .; clone size: .; CDR3 protein: CASMGALNTGELFF; CDR3 DNA: TGTGCCAGCATGGGGGCGCTTAACACCGGGGAGCTGTTTTTT
J gene: TRBJ1-3; V gene: TRBV19; D gene: .; clone size: .; CDR3 protein: CASKSSPGNTIYF; CDR3 DNA: TGTGCCAGTAAGAGTTCCCCTGGAAACACCATATATTTT
J gene: TRBJ1-1; V gene: TRBV21-1; D gene: .; clone size: .; CDR3 protein: CASSKVFGRGLGGLRGEAFF; CDR3 DNA: TGTGCCAGCAGCAAGGTATTTGGAAGGGGGCTTGGGGGTTTAAGAGGTGAAGCTTTCTTT
J gene: TRBJ2-2; V gene: TRBV13; D gene: .; clone size: .; CDR3 protein: CASSFGKQGGNTGELFF; CDR3 DNA: TGTGCCAGCAGCTTCGGGAAACAGGGCGGGAACACCGGGGAGCTGTTTTTT
J gene: TRBJ2-3; V gene: TRBV9; D gene: TRBD2; clone size: .; CDR3 protein: CASSVGGRGAGTDTQYF; CDR3 DNA: TGTGCCAGCAGCGTAGGAGGGCGGGGGGCTGGCACAGATACGCAGTATTTT
J gene: TRBJ2-7; V gene: TRBV2; D gene: TRBD1; clone size: .; CDR3 protein: CASSPGTAYEQYF; CDR3 DNA: TGTGCCAGCAGCCCCGGGACAGCCTACGAGCAGTACTTC
J gene: TRBJ2-7; V gene: TRBV10-3; D gene: TRBD1; clone size: .; CDR3 protein: CAISVDRVLNEQYF; CDR3 DNA: TGTGCCATCAGTGTGGACAGGGTATTGAACGAGCAGTACTTC
J gene: TRBJ2-2; V gene: TRBV19; D gene: TRBD2; clone size: .; CDR3 protein: CASSLRGAWPGELFF; CDR3 DNA: TGTGCCAGTAGTTTGCGGGGGGCTTGGCCCGGGGAGCTGTTTTTT
J gene: TRBJ1-1; V gene: TRBV15; D gene: .; clone size: .; CDR3 protein: CATSTRQRNTEAFF; CDR3 DNA: TGTGCCACCAGCACTCGACAGAGGAACACTGAAGCTTTCTTT
J gene: TRBJ2-7; V gene: TRBV9; D gene: TRBD2; clone size: .; CDR3 protein: CASSVAGGPSEQYF; CDR3 DNA: TGTGCCAGCAGCGTAGCGGGAGGCCCCAGCGAGCAGTACTTC
J gene: TRBJ1-6; V gene: TRBV5-1; D gene: TRBD1; clone size: .; CDR3 protein: CASSSLPPGTGTRNSPLHF; CDR3 DNA: TGCGCCAGCAGCTCCCTGCCCCCCGGGACAGGGACTCGCAATTCACCCCTCCACTTT
J gene: TRBJ2-3; V gene: TRBV30; D gene: TRBD1; clone size: once; CDR3 protein: CAWGREGTVFTDTQYF; CDR3 DNA: TGTGCCTGGGGGCGAGAGGGGACAGTATTCACAGATACGCAGTATTTT
J gene: TRBJ1-6; V gene: TRBV3-1/TRBV3-2; D gene: TRBD1; clone size: .; CDR3 protein: CASSHRGQYNSPLHF; CDR3 DNA: TGTGCCAGCAGCCATAGGGGACAGTATAATTCACCCCTCCACTTT
J gene: TRBJ2-7; V gene: TRBV10-2; D gene: TRBD1; clone size: .; CDR3 protein: CAIGDSSYEQYF; CDR3 DNA: TGCGCCATAGGGGACAGCTCTTACGAGCAGTACTTC
J gene: TRBJ1-2; V gene: TRBV13; D gene: .; clone size: .; CDR3 protein: CASRIFTDGWNYGYTF; CDR3 DNA: TGTGCCAGCAGAATATTTACCGACGGCTGGAACTATGGCTACACCTTC
J gene: TRBJ2-6; V gene: TRBV28; D gene: .; clone size: .; CDR3 protein: CASRSGANVLTF; CDR3 DNA: TGTGCCAGCAGAAGTGGGGCCAACGTCCTGACTTTC
J gene: TRBJ2-5; V gene: TRBV5-1; D gene: .; clone size: .; CDR3 protein: CASRPGPQETQYF; CDR3 DNA: TGCGCCAGCAGGCCGGGACCTCAAGAGACCCAGTACTTC
J gene: TRBJ2-7; V gene: TRBV7-9; D gene: .; clone size: .; CDR3 protein: CASSLGQYEQYF; CDR3 DNA: TGTGCCAGCAGCCTAGGACAGTACGAGCAGTACTTC
J gene: TRBJ2-5; V gene: TRBV7-2; D gene: .; clone size: .; CDR3 protein: CASSRDAAGETQYF; CDR3 DNA: TGTGCCAGCTCTCGAGACGCGGCAGGGGAGACCCAGTACTTC
J gene: TRBJ2-5; V gene: TRBV2; D gene: .; clone size: .; CDR3 protein: CASRSQGRETQYF; CDR3 DNA: TGTGCCAGCAGAAGCCAAGGGAGGGAGACCCAGTACTTC
J gene: TRBJ1-6; V gene: TRBV3-1/TRBV3-2; D gene: .; clone size: .; CDR3 protein: CASSLTGSSNSPLHF; CDR3 DNA: TGTGCCAGCAGCCTAACAGGTTCTTCGAATTCACCCCTCCACTTT
J gene: TRBJ1-5; V gene: TRBV4-1; D gene: .; clone size: .; CDR3 protein: CASSRGHVDQPQHF; CDR3 DNA: TGCGCCAGCAGCCGAGGACACGTCGATCAGCCCCAGCATTTT
J gene: TRBJ1-2; V gene: TRBV5-6; D gene: .; clone size: .; CDR3 protein: CASSRGYGYTF; CDR3 DNA: TGTGCCAGCAGCCGGGGCTATGGCTACACCTTC
J gene: TRBJ2-5; V gene: TRBV10-3; D gene: .; clone size: .; CDR3 protein: CAISEAGAFQETQYF; CDR3 DNA: TGTGCCATCAGTGAGGCGGGGGCATTTCAAGAGACCCAGTACTTC
J gene: TRBJ2-7; V gene: TRBV5-4; D gene: .; clone size: once; CDR3 protein: CASSQGQSYEQYF; CDR3 DNA: TGTGCCAGCAGCCAAGGACAGTCCTACGAGCAGTACTTC
J gene: TRBJ1-5; V gene: TRBV6-5; D gene: .; clone size: .; CDR3 protein: CASSYGSGGNQPQHF; CDR3 DNA: TGTGCCAGCAGTTACGGGTCAGGGGGCAATCAGCCCCAGCATTTT
J gene: TRBJ2-7; V gene: TRBV10-3; D gene: .; clone size: .; CDR3 protein: CAISGLLGSSYEQYF; CDR3 DNA: TGTGCCATCAGTGGACTGCTGGGAAGCTCCTACGAGCAGTACTTC
J gene: TRBJ2-1; V gene: TRBV19; D gene: TRBD1; clone size: .; CDR3 protein: CASSMGRGSNEQFF; CDR3 DNA: TGTGCCAGTAGTATGGGCAGGGGGTCCAATGAGCAGTTCTTC
J gene: TRBJ2-3; V gene: TRBV24-1; D gene: TRBD2; clone size: .; CDR3 protein: CATGRGTDTQYF; CDR3 DNA: TGTGCCACCGGGAGGGGCACAGATACGCAGTATTTT
J gene: TRBJ2-1; V gene: TRBV4-1; D gene: .; clone size: .; CDR3 protein: CASSVRGDEQFF; CDR3 DNA: TGCGCCAGCAGCGTCCGGGGCGATGAGCAGTTCTTC
J gene: TRBJ2-7; V gene: TRBV9; D gene: .; clone size: .; CDR3 protein: CASSGGAQDPLYEQYF; CDR3 DNA: TGTGCCAGCAGCGGAGGAGCTCAGGATCCTCTCTACGAGCAGTACTTC
J gene: TRBJ2-3; V gene: TRBV9; D gene: TRBD2; clone size: .; CDR3 protein: CASSVVPSGGTDTQYF; CDR3 DNA: TGTGCCAGCAGCGTAGTCCCTAGCGGGGGGACAGATACGCAGTATTTT
J gene: TRBJ1-6; V gene: TRBV5-1; D gene: TRBD1; clone size: .; CDR3 protein: CASSTDRGSPLHF; CDR3 DNA: TGCGCCAGCAGCACGGACAGGGGCTCACCCCTCCACTTT
J gene: TRBJ2-1; V gene: TRBV9; D gene: TRBD1; clone size: .; CDR3 protein: CASSVRTGLGNEQFF; CDR3 DNA: TGTGCCAGCAGCGTACGGACAGGGTTGGGCAATGAGCAGTTCTTC
J gene: TRBJ2-7; V gene: TRBV7-8; D gene: .; clone size: .; CDR3 protein: CASSLARVLTYEQYF; CDR3 DNA: TGTGCCAGCAGCTTAGCAAGGGTTTTGACCTACGAGCAGTACTTC
J gene: TRBJ1-2; V gene: TRBV25-1; D gene: .; clone size: .; CDR3 protein: CASSNRGLGYTF; CDR3 DNA: TGTGCCAGCAGTAACCGGGGGCTCGGCTACACCTTC
J gene: TRBJ2-2; V gene: TRBV5-1; D gene: .; clone size: .; CDR3 protein: CASSFDSGELFF; CDR3 DNA: TGCGCCAGCAGCTTTGACTCCGGGGAGCTGTTTTTT
J gene: TRBJ2-5; V gene: TRBV5-4; D gene: .; clone size: .; CDR3 protein: CASSLEWDMGTQYF; CDR3 DNA: TGTGCCAGCAGCTTGGAGTGGGACATGGGGACCCAGTACTTC
J gene: TRBJ1-4; V gene: TRBV14; D gene: .; clone size: .; CDR3 protein: CASSQDGGLAEKLFF; CDR3 DNA: TGTGCCAGCAGCCAAGATGGGGGACTGGCTGAAAAACTGTTTTTT
J gene: TRBJ1-1; V gene: TRBV6-5; D gene: .; clone size: .; CDR3 protein: CASRPRQEGQAFF; CDR3 DNA: TGTGCCAGCAGACCAAGACAGGAAGGGCAAGCTTTCTTT
J gene: TRBJ1-5; V gene: TRBV7-9; D gene: .; clone size: .; CDR3 protein: CASSLGGAGNQPQHF; CDR3 DNA: TGTGCCAGCAGCCTGGGGGGGGCGGGCAATCAGCCCCAGCATTTT
J gene: TRBJ1-1; V gene: TRBV28; D gene: .; clone size: .; CDR3 protein: CASSLRGNTEAFF; CDR3 DNA: TGTGCCAGCAGTTTAAGGGGGAACACTGAAGCTTTCTTT